Listed below are T cell receptor beta chains from one sample, sequenced in a study of T cell responses to AZD1222 COVID-19 vaccine. Measured with immunoSEQ multiplex PCR; TCRdb has only the in-frame clones, and not every one. The table shows roughly 130,000 clones, with 85% to 95% occurring only once. The sample consisted of peripheral blood, taken on day 0 of AZD1222 vaccination. These receptor sequences come from an adult in good health. Each CDR3 is given with its conserved first and last residue.

v_gene: TRBV5-1; j_gene: TRBJ1-2; CDR3aa: CASSSGPEGDGYTF
v_gene: TRBV6-5; j_gene: TRBJ2-5; CDR3aa: CASSYSLSLTQYF
v_gene: TRBV30; j_gene: TRBJ2-1; CDR3aa: CAWGGVYNEQFF
v_gene: TRBV28; j_gene: TRBJ1-6; CDR3aa: CASACPPDGGDSPLHF
v_gene: TRBV6-5; j_gene: TRBJ2-1; CDR3aa: CAIGGSSGYNEQFF
v_gene: TRBV9; j_gene: TRBJ2-3; CDR3aa: CASSPTSGSKTDTQYF
v_gene: TRBV30; j_gene: TRBJ1-2; CDR3aa: CAWSVGGTVYGYTF
v_gene: TRBV9; j_gene: TRBJ2-7; CDR3aa: CASSAGGEQYF
v_gene: TRBV9; j_gene: TRBJ2-3; CDR3aa: CASSHGGVYRTDTQYF
v_gene: TRBV15; j_gene: TRBJ2-7; CDR3aa: CATTRGSTGGDEQYF
v_gene: TRBV9; j_gene: TRBJ2-2; CDR3aa: CASSPRTSGRLLNTGELFF
v_gene: TRBV28; j_gene: TRBJ2-1; CDR3aa: CASRSTGFVGQDEQFF
v_gene: TRBV6-5; j_gene: TRBJ1-1; CDR3aa: CASSSATGDTEAFF
v_gene: TRBV19; j_gene: TRBJ2-6; CDR3aa: CASSISGTVTGANVLTF
v_gene: TRBV5-4; j_gene: TRBJ2-1; CDR3aa: CASTRGPREREGLSNEQFF
v_gene: TRBV7-3; j_gene: TRBJ2-5; CDR3aa: CASSVTGTGGGETQYF
v_gene: TRBV28; j_gene: TRBJ2-5; CDR3aa: CASSLIWETQYF
v_gene: TRBV6-2/TRBV6-3; j_gene: TRBJ1-3; CDR3aa: CASSYRTNSGNTIYF
v_gene: TRBV18; j_gene: TRBJ2-3; CDR3aa: CASSLGLGADTQYF
v_gene: TRBV3-1/TRBV3-2; j_gene: TRBJ1-1; CDR3aa: CASSQGGPGNTEAFF
v_gene: TRBV5-6; j_gene: TRBJ2-3; CDR3aa: CASSFRTSGSNTQYF
v_gene: TRBV18; j_gene: TRBJ1-6; CDR3aa: CASSPGREGSPLHF
v_gene: TRBV5-1; j_gene: TRBJ2-1; CDR3aa: CASSFPGGSYNEQFF
v_gene: TRBV4-1; j_gene: TRBJ2-3; CDR3aa: CASSQGSAPDTQYF
v_gene: TRBV3-1/TRBV3-2; j_gene: TRBJ1-5; CDR3aa: CASSQGTNYQPQHF
v_gene: TRBV10-3; j_gene: TRBJ1-6; CDR3aa: CAISESTAGKHSPLHF